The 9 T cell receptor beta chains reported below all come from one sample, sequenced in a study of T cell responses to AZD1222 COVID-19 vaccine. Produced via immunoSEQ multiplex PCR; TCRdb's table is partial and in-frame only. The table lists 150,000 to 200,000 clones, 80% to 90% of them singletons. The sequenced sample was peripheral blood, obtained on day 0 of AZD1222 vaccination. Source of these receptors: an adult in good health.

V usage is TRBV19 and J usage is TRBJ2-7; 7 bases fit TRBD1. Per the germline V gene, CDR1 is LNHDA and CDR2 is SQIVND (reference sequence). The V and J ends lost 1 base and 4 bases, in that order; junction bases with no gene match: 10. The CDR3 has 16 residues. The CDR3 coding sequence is TGTGCCAGTAGTATAGGAGCGACAGGGACCCCTTACGAGCAGTACTTC. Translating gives CASSIGATGTPYEQYF.

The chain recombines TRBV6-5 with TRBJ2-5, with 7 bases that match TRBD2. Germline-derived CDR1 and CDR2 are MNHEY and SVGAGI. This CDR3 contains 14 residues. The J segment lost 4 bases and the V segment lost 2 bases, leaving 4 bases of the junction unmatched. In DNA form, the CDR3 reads TGTGCCAGCAGTTACGACCCGGGGGGAGAGACCCAGTACTTC. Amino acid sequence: CASSYDPGGETQYF.

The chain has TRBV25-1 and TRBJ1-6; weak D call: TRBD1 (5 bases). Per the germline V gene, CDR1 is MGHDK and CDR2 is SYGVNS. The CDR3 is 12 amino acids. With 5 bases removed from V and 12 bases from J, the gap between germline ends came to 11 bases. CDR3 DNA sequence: TGTGCCAGCAGTCCGACAGTTGGACCCCTCCACTTT. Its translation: CASSPTVGPLHF.

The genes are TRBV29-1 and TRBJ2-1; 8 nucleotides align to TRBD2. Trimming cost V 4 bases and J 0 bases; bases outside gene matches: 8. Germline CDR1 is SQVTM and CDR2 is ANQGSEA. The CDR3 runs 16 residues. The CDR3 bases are TGCAGCGTTGTAACTAGCGGACGCCTCTCCTACAATGAGCAGTTCTTC. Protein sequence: CSVVTSGRLSYNEQFF.

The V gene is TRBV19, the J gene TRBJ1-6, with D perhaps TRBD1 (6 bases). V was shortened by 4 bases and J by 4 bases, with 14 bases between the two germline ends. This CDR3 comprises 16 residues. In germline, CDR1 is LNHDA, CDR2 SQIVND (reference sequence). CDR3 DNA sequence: TGTGCCAGTAGTAACCGGGACAAAACTTATAATTCACCCCTCCACTTT. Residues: CASSNRDKTYNSPLHF. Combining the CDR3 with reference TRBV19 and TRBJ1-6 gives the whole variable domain DGGITQSPKYLFRKEGQNVTLSCEQNLNHDAMYWYRQDPGQGLRLIYYSQIVNDFQKGDIAEGYSVSREKKESFPLTVTSAQKNPTAFYLCASSNRDKTYNSPLHFGNGTRLTVT.

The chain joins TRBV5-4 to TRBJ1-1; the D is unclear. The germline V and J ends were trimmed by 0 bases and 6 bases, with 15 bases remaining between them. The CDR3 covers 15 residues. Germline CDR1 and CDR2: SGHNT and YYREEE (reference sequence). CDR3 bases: TGTGCCAGCAGCTTGGGGTCCAATGAGTTCCCTGAAGCTTTCTTT. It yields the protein CASSLGSNEFPEAFF.

The CDR3 coding sequence is TGTGCCAGCAGCTTGGGATTGGGCTCACCCCTCCACTTT. This translates into CASSLGLGSPLHF. The J gene is TRBJ1-6, the V gene TRBV5-4; D not resolved. The length of the CDR3 is 13 residues. Trimming pared 0 bases from V and 10 bases from J, leaving 8 bases between. CDR1 and CDR2 from the germline V gene are SGHNT and YYREEE (reference sequence).

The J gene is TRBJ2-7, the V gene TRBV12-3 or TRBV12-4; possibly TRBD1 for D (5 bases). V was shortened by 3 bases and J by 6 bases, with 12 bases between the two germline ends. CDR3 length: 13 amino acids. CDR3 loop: CASSLGRRSEQYF. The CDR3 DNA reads TGTGCCAGCAGTTTGGGGCGAAGATCCGAGCAGTACTTC.

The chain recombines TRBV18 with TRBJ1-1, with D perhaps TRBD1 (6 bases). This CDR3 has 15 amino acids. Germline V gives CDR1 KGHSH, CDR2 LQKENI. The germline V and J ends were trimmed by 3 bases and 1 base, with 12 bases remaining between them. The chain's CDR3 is CASSPPTGRNTEAFF. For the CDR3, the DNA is TGTGCCAGCTCACCCCCGACAGGTCGGAACACTGAAGCTTTCTTT.